This TCR beta chain was retrieved from a study of shared T cell receptors in the human thymus (dated by TCRdb to the early 2020s). General notes on the study: The study examined how self-reactive, shared T-cell receptor alpha chains are generated in the human thymus.

On this clone: What this receptor recognizes is not known. No base quality values were provided; no much bigger clone lies one nucleotide off.

Library creation used the immunoSEQ multiplex PCR assay. TCRdb retrieved this table from immuneACCESS and kept in-frame rearrangements only. Not all clones are present; in checked studies, unresolved V genes account for under half, and no reason is known for the remainder. The sample table contains about 660,000 clones; only one count was recorded for 70% to 90% of them. In total, the top ten clones hold 0.009% to 0.0095% of the sample. According to the germline V gene, CDR1 reads MGHRA and CDR2 reads YSYEKL. The CDR3, from cysteine to phenylalanine, totals 16 residues. The retained sequence is limited to the CDR3, 48 bases, with the frame set at the first base. The V end loses 0 bases and the J end loses 0 bases, and a stretch of 11 bases separates them. The same data also went into a second study, on human thymus T cells. As the second paper documents: Immunologically healthy infants undergoing open corrective cardiac surgery for congenital heart defects in Finland were used as donors. Thymus tissue was obtained as surgical resects removed during corrective cardiac surgery. Biased V and J gene segment usage appeared to be present in both thymic and peripheral blood repertoires. Highly overlapping thymic TCR repertoires among unrelated individuals were reported in the related research. The study characterized TCR alpha and beta repertoires from about 8 infant thymus samples and a few related peripheral blood samples. The cohort included about six male and two female infants, with donor ages spanning 7 to 244 days. After being mechanically released from the tissue, thymocytes were kept at -70 degrees C in pellets of 10-30 million cells. A QIAsymphony instrument was used to extract genomic DNA from frozen cell pellets. TCRB and TCRAD loci were amplified from a standardized quantity of quality-controlled genomic DNA using the immunoSEQ multiplex PCR assay. The amplicons covered the V(D)J region and were long enough to include the CDR3 and to identify the V and J genes. Through the commercial immunoSEQ service, the amplicons were sequenced on an Illumina platform. Corrections for primer bias and sequencing errors followed previously described methods, while TCRAD and TCRB definitions were based on the IMGT database. The repertoires were analysed using immunoSEQ Analyzer 3.0 and VDJTools for basic statistics, V/J segment usage, diversity estimates, rarefaction and pairwise overlap. Chao1, ChaoE, Efron-Thisted, Shannon and inverse Simpson indices were used to estimate diversity, which was also estimated on datasets down-sampled to the smallest sample. Repertoire overlap was determined by strict matching of CDR3 nucleotide sequence, V gene and J gene, and Jaccard-based multidimensional scaling clustering was applied. Thymus samples yielded on average about 810,000 unique TCRB clonotypes, compared with 75,000 to 100,000 from blood samples.

Sequencing used thymocytes. The TCR sequence derives from a boy younger than two with a congenital heart defect. Donor details come from another sample of the same person, matched by shared clones. The V and J genes are TRBV4-1 and TRBJ2-5; perhaps TRBD2 is the D gene, with 6 bases matching. The CDR3: CASSQDGGKDQETQYF. The DNA sequence reads TGCGCCAGCAGCCAAGATGGCGGGAAAGACCAAGAGACCCAGTACTTC.